Included here is one T cell receptor (beta chain) sequence, with context. Its specificity is unknown. This CDR3 is built from 16 residues. Trimming cost V 3 bases and J 12 bases; bases outside gene matches: 14. The germline V gene encodes CDR1 SGDLS and CDR2 YYNGEE. Assay: immunoSEQ multiplex PCR; the TCRdb copy retains only in-frame clones and omits some. There are under 400,000 clones in the sample; about 93% occur only once, and 5.7% lies in the top ten. This sample was included in a study of brain T cells in children with intractable seizures. The time point is: blood from clinic visit 5 months post-surgery; TSC patient then seizure free. General study points: Pre-surgery blood may have been undersampled, hiding some clones.

The chain combines TRBV9 with TRBJ2-1; 11 nucleotides match TRBD2. The clonotype comes from a boy younger than two with tuberous sclerosis and intractable seizures. This specimen was peripheral blood, taken less than 6 months after surgery. The CDR3 protein is CASSAGTSGLREGQFF. The CDR3 DNA follows: TGTGCCAGCAGCGCTGGGACTAGCGGCCTTAGGGAAGGGCAGTTCTTC.